The 27 T cell receptor beta chains below come from one sample, sequenced in a study of blood T cell repertoires in COVID-19 (dated by TCRdb to about 2020). Library creation used the immunoSEQ multiplex PCR assay. TCRdb re-hosts the immuneACCESS table, in-frame sequences only. Its copies lack some clones; in the studies checked, an unresolved V gene accounts for under half of them, and the cause for the rest is not known. The sample yields roughly 220,000 clones; under 90% were counted once. The ten largest clones add up to about 5.1% of the sample. Input material: peripheral blood. These receptors originate from a woman aged 55-75 years who had recovered from COVID-19.

The chain carries TRBV7-2 and TRBJ2-6; a possible D gene is TRBD2 (6 bases). Deletions cut 5 bases from V and 3 bases from J, with 14 bases between. Germline values: CDR1 SGHTA, CDR2 FQGNSA. The CDR3 covers 16 residues. CDR3 loop: CASSPRRGFGANVLTF. The CDR3 bases are TGTGCCAGCAGCCCACGACGGGGGTTTGGGGCCAACGTCCTGACTTTC.

The chain recombines TRBV6-5 with TRBJ1-1, with D hard to call. CDR3 length: 12 amino acids. CDR1 and CDR2 from the germline V gene are MNHEY and SVGAGI. Trimming pared 6 bases from V and 4 bases from J, leaving 9 bases between. The CDR3 loop reads CASRLGSTEAFF. The CDR3 DNA reads as TGTGCCAGCAGGTTGGGGAGCACTGAAGCTTTCTTT.

The V call is TRBV12-3 or TRBV12-4, the J call TRBJ2-1; D remains ambiguous. There are 12 residues in the CDR3. The V gene lost 2 bases and the J gene lost 9 bases, with 8 bases spanning the gap. The CDR3 here is CASSLQLGEQFF. CDR3 bases: TGTGCCAGCAGTTTACAGCTAGGTGAGCAGTTCTTC.

The rearrangement links TRBV10-3 to TRBJ1-2; 9 nucleotides align to TRBD1. Per the germline V gene, CDR1 is ENHRY and CDR2 is SYGVKD. This CDR3 is built from 13 residues. The ends lost 11 bases at V and 2 bases at J; junction bases unmatched: 6. CDR3 residues: CASRDRDNYGYTF. The CDR3 nucleotides are TGTGCCTCCAGGGACAGGGACAACTATGGCTACACCTTC.

This chain links TRBV7-3 with TRBJ2-3; 10 positions agree with TRBD2. J lost 4 bases, V lost 2 bases, and 3 bases had no gene match. The germline gives CDR1 SGHTA, CDR2 FQGTGA. The CDR3 length is 15 residues. The CDR3 region is CASSLGLAESDTQYF. CDR3 nucleotide sequence: TGTGCCAGCAGCTTAGGACTAGCGGAATCAGATACGCAGTATTTT.

The chain couples TRBV5-4 to TRBJ2-3, with 9 bases fitting TRBD2. Germline lookup yields CDR1 SGHNT and CDR2 YYREEE (reference sequence). The CDR3 extends over 15 amino acids. With V trimmed by 1 base and J by 6 bases, 6 bases remained unmatched. The CDR3 here is CASSLLAGARDTQYF. CDR3 coding DNA: TGTGCCAGCAGCTTGTTAGCGGGGGCACGCGATACGCAGTATTTT.

The chain recombines TRBV3-1 (or the pseudogene TRBV3-2) with TRBJ2-5, with 8 bases that match TRBD2. The J segment lost 8 bases and the V segment lost 4 bases, leaving 12 bases of the junction unmatched. In germline, CDR1 is LGHDT, CDR2 YNNKEL (reference sequence). The CDR3 runs to 15 residues. CDR3 sequence reads: CASSLRVAGPETQYF. In DNA form, the CDR3 reads TGTGCCAGCAGCCTTAGGGTAGCGGGGCCGGAAACCCAGTACTTC.

This clone has a single count. This rearrangement joins TRBV15 to TRBJ2-7; 11 bases line up with TRBD1. The germline gives CDR1 LNHNV, CDR2 YYDKDF (reference sequence). With V trimmed by 5 bases and J by 1 base, 4 bases remained unmatched. There are 15 residues in the CDR3. The DNA for the CDR3 is TGTGCCACCAGCCCGGACAGGGGGCGATCCTACGAGCAGTACTTC. This sequence encodes CATSPDRGRSYEQYF.

This sequence joins TRBV3-1 (or the pseudogene TRBV3-2) and TRBJ1-1, with no clear D. The ends were cut back, 1 base at V and 1 base at J, with 7 bases in the middle. The CDR3 covers 14 residues. In germline, CDR1 is LGHDT, CDR2 YNNKEL (reference sequence). The CDR3 spells CASSQALSNTEAFF. The CDR3 coding sequence is TGTGCCAGCAGCCAAGCACTTTCGAACACTGAAGCTTTCTTT.

Here the CDR3 reads CASSQDLRSWSDTQYF. CDR3 nucleotides: TGCGCCAGCAGCCAAGATTTGCGCTCGTGGTCAGATACGCAGTATTTT. The chain carries TRBV4-3 and TRBJ2-3; D call uncertain. The CDR3 loop spans 16 amino acids. CDR1 and CDR2 (germline): LGHNA, YSLEER. Trimming stripped 0 bases from V and 4 bases from J, with 14 bases between.

The genes are TRBV6-6 and TRBJ2-7; 12 bases map to TRBD2. This CDR3 spans 14 amino acids. CDR1 is MNHNY and CDR2 is SVGAGI in the germline V gene (reference sequence). Trimming took 6 bases from V and 7 from J; bases not matched to a gene: 7. CDR3 amino acids: CASSLAGGREEQYF. The CDR3, as DNA: TGTGCCAGCAGCCTAGCGGGGGGGCGGGAGGAGCAGTACTTC.

This clone was seen only a few times. The chain carries TRBV27 and TRBJ1-6; tentatively, D is TRBD1 (5 bases). The CDR3 sequence is 14 residues long. Germline V gene sequence: CDR1 MNHEY, CDR2 SMNVEV (reference sequence). The V gene lost 5 bases and the J gene lost 9 bases, with 14 bases spanning the gap. CDR3 in amino acids: CASSLQGSGSPLHF. Written as DNA, the CDR3 is TGTGCCAGCAGTCTCCAGGGCTCGGGTTCACCCCTCCACTTT.

The rearrangement uses TRBV21-1 and TRBJ1-4; TRBD1, the table's D call, lacks a check against the DNA. TRBV21-1 is designated a pseudogene. CDR3 length: 16 amino acids. The CDR3 nucleotides are TGTGCCAGTCGACAGGGGGCTTTATTTGGTAGTGAAAAACTGTTTTTT. Its translation is CASRQGALFGSEKLFF.

This chain joins TRBV19 and TRBJ2-7; 14 bases align to TRBD2. The CDR3 runs to 15 residues. The J segment lost 11 bases and the V segment lost 7 bases, leaving 13 bases of the junction unmatched. The V gene's germline CDR1 is LNHDA and CDR2 SQIVND (reference sequence). The CDR3 coding sequence is TGTGCCAGTAAGATCTCGGGACTAGCGGGGGATTTTGAGTACTTC. This codes for CASKISGLAGDFEYF.

The J gene is TRBJ2-7, the V gene TRBV20-1, with 11 bases identical to TRBD2. The CDR3 totals 16 residues. J lost 3 bases, V lost 3 bases, and 10 bases had no gene match. From germline, CDR1 is DFQATT and CDR2 SNEGSKA (reference sequence). This CDR3 reads CSASGTSGPGGYEQYF. The CDR3 nucleotides are TGCAGTGCTAGTGGGACTAGCGGCCCTGGAGGCTACGAGCAGTACTTC.

The chain has TRBV7-2 and TRBJ1-1, with D perhaps matching TRBD1 (5 bases). Trimming removed 6 bases at V and 5 bases at J, with 13 bases between. Germline V CDR1 and CDR2: SGHTA, FQGNSA. The CDR3 is made up of 13 amino acids. CDR3 region: CASRQQGSTEAFF. CDR3 DNA sequence: TGTGCCAGCAGGCAGCAGGGAAGTACTGAAGCTTTCTTT.

V is TRBV6-5 and J is TRBJ1-3; TRBD1 matches 10 bases. CDR1 MNHEY and CDR2 SVGAGI come from the germline V gene. The trim removed 4 bases at V and 6 bases at J, leaving 6 bases unmatched. This CDR3 region has 15 residues. CDR3 nucleotides: TGTGCCAGCAGTTCCGGGACAGGGGTGAAAAACACCATATATTTT. It specifies CASSSGTGVKNTIYF.

The genes are TRBV2 and TRBJ1-5; D gene ambiguous. Germline CDR1 and CDR2: SNHLY and FYNNEI. The CDR3 covers 13 residues. V dropped 7 bases and J dropped 4 bases, with 11 bases sitting between them. CDR3 in DNA: TGTGCCAGCAAGGCCAGACTAAATCAGCCCCAGCATTTT. It specifies CASKARLNQPQHF.

The chain links TRBV19 to TRBJ1-5, with 7 bases that match TRBD1. The CDR3 is 18 residues long. Germline CDR1 reads LNHDA; CDR2 reads SQIVND (reference sequence). The junction had 16 bases not matched to a gene; V was cut back by 2 bases and J by 6 bases. CDR3 residues: CASSITPFTGQAGQPQHF. The CDR3 DNA sequence: TGTGCCAGTAGTATAACCCCGTTTACTGGACAGGCCGGTCAGCCCCAGCATTTT.

The chain combines TRBV27 with TRBJ2-7, with 7 bases lining up with TRBD1. Looked up from germline, CDR1 is MNHEY and CDR2 is SMNVEV (reference sequence). This CDR3 region has 17 residues. J lost 0 bases, V lost 6 bases, and 14 bases had no gene match. The CDR3 DNA is TGTGCCAGCAGCTGGACAGGCGGCCCAGGGGCCTCCTACGAGCAGTACTTC. This encodes CASSWTGGPGASYEQYF.

CDR3 loop: CASSLGGVETQYF. CDR3 DNA sequence: TGTGCCAGCAGCTTAGGCGGGGTGGAGACCCAGTACTTC. The V and J genes are TRBV13 and TRBJ2-5; TRBD2 is a possible D gene (5 bases). V was shortened by 0 bases and J by 5 bases, with 7 bases between the two germline ends. The CDR3 is 13 residues long. Looked up from germline, CDR1 is PRHDT and CDR2 is FYEKMQ (reference sequence).

The rearrangement uses TRBV5-1 and TRBJ2-7, with 9 bases aligning to TRBD1. The CDR3 spans 15 residues. Trimming removed 0 bases from V and 6 bases from J; junction bases left unmatched: 7. Per the germline V gene, CDR1 is SGHRS and CDR2 is YFSETQ. CDR3 bases: TGCGCCAGCAGCTTGGCCGGGACAGGGACGACCGAGCAGTACTTC. Translated: CASSLAGTGTTEQYF.

V and J are TRBV9 and TRBJ1-4; TRBD1 might be the D (5 bases). Germline V gene sequence: CDR1 SGDLS, CDR2 YYNGEE. The V end was cut by 0 bases, the J end by 6 bases, with 9 bases between. The CDR3 runs to 14 residues. For the CDR3, the DNA is TGTGCCAGCAGCGTAGGATGGGGCGATGAAAAACTGTTTTTT. Protein sequence: CASSVGWGDEKLFF.

The chain employs TRBV3-1 (or the pseudogene TRBV3-2) and TRBJ2-3, with D uncertain. The CDR3 has 12 amino acids. Germline V CDR1 and CDR2: LGHDT, YNNKEL (reference sequence). Trimming took 1 base from V and 5 from J, leaving 4 bases between them. CDR3 sequence reads: CASSQVGDTQYF. CDR3 nucleotides: TGTGCCAGCAGCCAAGTCGGAGATACGCAGTATTTT.

The chain joins TRBV29-1 to TRBJ1-1; a possible D gene is TRBD1 (6 bases). The CDR3 covers 13 residues. CDR1 is SQVTM, CDR2 ANQGSEA, per germline. V was cut by 3 bases and J by 3 bases, with 11 bases left in between. The CDR3 protein is CSVEGDIHTEAFF. Written as DNA, the CDR3 is TGCAGCGTTGAGGGGGACATTCACACTGAAGCTTTCTTT. The full variable domain, with the rest looked up from reference TRBV29-1 and TRBJ1-1, is SAVISQKPSRDICQRGTSLTIQCQVDSQVTMMFWYRQQPGQSLTLIATANQGSEATYESGFVIDKFPISRPNLTFSTLTVSNMSPEDSSIYLCSVEGDIHTEAFFGQGTRLTVV.

The gene calls are TRBV7-6 and TRBJ2-7; the D gene is possibly TRBD1 (6 bases). Germline CDR1 is SGHVS and CDR2 is FNYEAQ. The CDR3 has 15 amino acids. V gave up 1 base and J gave up 2 bases, with 12 bases separating them. The CDR3 nucleotides read TGTGCCAGCAGCTTAGGAGGCAGGGGAGCCTACGAGCAGTACTTC. The encoded protein is CASSLGGRGAYEQYF.

The rearrangement links TRBV2 to TRBJ2-2; 8 bases line up with TRBD1. With V trimmed by 3 bases and J by 8 bases, 2 bases remained unmatched. The CDR3 has 13 amino acids. CDR1 SNHLY and CDR2 FYNNEI come from the germline V gene. CDR3 residues: CASSETGVGELFF. Written as DNA, the CDR3 is TGTGCCAGCAGTGAGACAGGGGTGGGGGAGCTGTTTTTT.